This T cell receptor beta chain was profiled in a study of human T cells and chemical hapten exposure (dated by TCRdb to the early 2020s). About the investigation overall: For sensitization, 2% DPC in acetone was applied to a roughly 2 cm by roughly 2 cm area of upper inner arm skin. The patient cohort, mostly female, included alopecia areata with under or over 50% scalp involvement, alopecia totalis and alopecia universalis. Patch testing was done on the upper back using Finn chambers containing 0.01% DPC, and results were scored after 6 days according to International Contact Dermatitis Research Group standards. This study followed changes in the peripheral blood TCR repertoire in vivo during primary and secondary sensitization of alopecia patients to the hapten diphenylcyclopropenone (DPC). Blood samples were taken from patients before sensitization (week 0) and then at 2, 6 and about 24 weeks after DPC sensitization. The libraries were sequenced as a pool, and the TCR yield per sample differed mostly because of small variations in library volumes within the pool. Blood for TCR sequencing was provided by twenty-nine alopecia patients at one to four time points (pre-sensitization, 2, 6 and 24 weeks). Patients additionally received weekly therapeutic DPC doses to the scalp throughout the roughly 25-week study period.

Beyond this particular receptor, the publication reports: The number of TCRs above 1 in 1000 frequency did not change with DPC sensitization; there was no evidence of global repertoire structure alterations. Repeated subsampling changed both the strength of the expansion versus patch-test correlation and the threshold at which that correlation became significant. Because all patients had alopecia, a presumed autoimmune disease, the immune response of the patients might differ from that of healthy individuals. Patch test score correlated positively with the number of PT1 expanded TCRs, reaching significance at thresholds 8, 16 and 32 but not at 4. Compared with pre-sensitization or healthy control sets, expanded TCRs formed significantly more large CDR3 similarity clusters, which is consistent with antigen-driven responses.

The time point label corresponds to: pre-sensitization, week 0. The treatment or condition label of this sample denotes: therapeutic diphenylcyclopropenone sensitization with weekly scalp DPC. Blood at each patch-test visit was drawn before the patch test was applied. Patients were considered eligible if aged 18 to 70, diagnosed with alopecia and deemed suitable for DPC therapy, and patients were excluded if pregnant. Total RNA was extracted from unfractionated whole blood collected in Tempus Blood RNA tubes. CDR1 and CDR2, per the germline V gene, are MNHEY and SVGAGI. The CDR3 runs 15 amino acids, cysteine and phenylalanine included. The entry retains the CDR3 DNA only, 45 bases that are in frame from base 1. The junction carries 13 bases between V and J, which are trimmed by 4 bases and 4 bases respectively. The library was produced with RACE. Instrument used: NextSeq 500. During library preparation, unique molecular identifiers were attached to individual cDNA molecules so that TCRs could be counted quantitatively and reproducibly. Each blood RNA sample was used to sequence both TCR alpha and TCR beta chains. The authors processed their data as follows. Samples had a median of roughly 91,000 TCRs, with a range from about 23,224 to 690,600. The Decombinator software suite was used to annotate V, J and CDR3 in the TCR reads. Every sample was subsampled to the same number of TCRs (28,000) for the PS versus PT1 abundance plots. TCRs were defined as expanded if absent before sensitization and observed at least eight times at the 2-week time point. The raw public data were reprocessed by TCRdb itself: fastp quality trimming at Q25, MiXCR clonotype calling, in-frame beta chains only. Entries are consolidated by CDR3 protein sequence, retaining the most common genes and DNA. In this record, the V and J calls reflect TCRdb's handling and not the investigators' own analysis. In all, the sample holds roughly 380,000 distinct CDR3 sequences, and roughly 5% of those were seen once. The top ten clonotypes cover 2% to 3% of the sample.

There are many counts of this clonotype. It lacks a known antigen. No much larger clone exists at a distance of one base, and base qualities are not known. This sequence was found in a woman aged 45-60 years with alopecia areata. Some clones in this sample may be carry-over from other donors' samples. Material: whole blood, obtained in connection with sensitization to the hapten diphenylcyclopropenone (DPC). The chain couples TRBV6-5 to TRBJ2-2; confidence is insufficient to name the D gene. The DNA sequence is as follows: TGTGCCAGCAGTTCGACACTACGAGGCACCGGGGAGCTGTTTTTT. Protein translation: CASSSTLRGTGELFF.